This TCR beta chain was documented in a study of human T cells and chemical hapten exposure. Whole-study context: Each patient's scalp received weekly diphenylcyclopropenone throughout the roughly 25-week study. Yields of TCR per sample differed, chiefly owing to small differences in pooled library volume.

This clonotype was detected once. Antigen: not known. As to time point: pre-sensitization, week 0. The treatment: therapeutic diphenylcyclopropenone sensitization with weekly scalp DPC. The CDR3 has 15 residues. J was trimmed by 2 bases and V by 10 bases; bases with no gene match: 9. General study points: Expanded TCR counts at PT1 were positively correlated with the patch test score. TCRs whose frequency exceeded 1 in 1000 remained the same following DPC sensitization.

MiXCR, applied by TCRdb to the RACE reads, yields one record per CDR3 protein. The sample lists tens of thousands of distinct CDR3 sequences; 8% to 11% were seen once. This sequence originates from a man between 25 and 39 years old with alopecia areata. Some clones in this sample may be carry-over from other donors' samples. The J gene is TRBJ2-1, the V gene TRBV12-3 or TRBV12-4; 9 bases map to TRBD2. Sequencing used whole blood, obtained in connection with sensitization to the hapten diphenylcyclopropenone (DPC). This CDR3 is CAIPAGGRAYNEQFF. CDR3 bases: TGTGCCATCCCGGCGGGCGGGAGGGCCTACAATGAGCAGTTCTTC.